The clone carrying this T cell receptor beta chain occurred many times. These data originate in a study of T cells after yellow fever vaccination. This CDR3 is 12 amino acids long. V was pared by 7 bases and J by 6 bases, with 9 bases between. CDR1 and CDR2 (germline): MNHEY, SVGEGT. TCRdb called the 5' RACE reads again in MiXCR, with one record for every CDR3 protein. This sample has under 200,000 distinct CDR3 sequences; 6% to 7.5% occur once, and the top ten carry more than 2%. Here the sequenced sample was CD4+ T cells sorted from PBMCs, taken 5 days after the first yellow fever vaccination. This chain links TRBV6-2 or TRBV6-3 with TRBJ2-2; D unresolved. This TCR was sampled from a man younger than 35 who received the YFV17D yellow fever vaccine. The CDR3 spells CASIIHAGELFF. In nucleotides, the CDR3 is TGTGCCAGCATTATCCACGCCGGGGAGCTGTTTTTT.